The 5 T cell receptor beta chains below all came from one sample that was sequenced in a study of PD-L1 blockade in urothelial cancer. Repertoires were generated with immunoSEQ multiplex PCR, while TCRdb's copy carries only in-frame clones and drops some. Among some 110,000 clones, approximately 90% were seen once, and the ten largest hold around 3.7%. Time point meaning: peripheral blood 6 weeks after treatment start. Sample: PBMCs, taken around atezolizumab (anti-PD-L1) treatment. These receptors came from a man between 60 and 75 years old with urothelial cancer.

This chain connects TRBV30 to TRBJ1-6, with 12 bases lining up with TRBD1. The V segment lost 3 bases and the J segment 7 bases; nucleotides outside the gene matches: 1. The CDR3 consists of 14 residues. Germline-derived CDR1 and CDR2 are GTSNPN and SVGIG (reference sequence). The CDR3 DNA is TGTGCCTGGAGGGGACAGGGGGCGAATTCACCCCTCCACTTT. Translation gives CAWRGQGANSPLHF.

The chain employs TRBV2 and TRBJ1-5, with D hard to call. In germline, CDR1 is SNHLY, CDR2 FYNNEI. This CDR3 spans 15 amino acids. V lost 0 bases and J lost 1, with 7 bases in between. The CDR3 spells CASSEATGSNQPQHF. The CDR3 coding sequence is TGTGCCAGCAGTGAAGCGACCGGGAGCAATCAGCCCCAGCATTTT.

The table lists this clone with a count of one. V usage is TRBV10-2 and J usage is TRBJ1-5; no definite D call. The CDR3 totals 14 residues. V gave up 2 bases and J gave up 3 bases, with 8 bases separating them. In germline, CDR1 is WSHSY, CDR2 SAAADI. The CDR3, as DNA: TGCGCCAGCAGTGAGAGGAGGTCCAATCAGCCCCAGCATTTT. Its translation is CASSERRSNQPQHF.

The V call is TRBV7-2, the J call TRBJ1-2; no clear D. CDR3 length: 13 amino acids. Trimming pared 5 bases from V and 2 bases from J, leaving 9 bases between. Germline lookup yields CDR1 SGHTA and CDR2 FQGNSA. The DNA for the CDR3 is TGTGCCAGCAGCCACCGGTCCAACTATGGCTACACCTTC. This codes for CASSHRSNYGYTF.

Turning to this clone: Germline and junction disagree at one end, which may indicate a read error. V and J are TRBV27 and TRBJ1-4; the match to TRBD1 covers 11 bases. This CDR3 spans 17 amino acids. Germline V CDR1 and CDR2: MNHEY, SMNVEV (reference sequence). The CDR3 protein is CASSRDRGRATNEKLFF. CDR3 coding DNA: TGTGCCAGCAGCAGGGACAGGGGGAGGGCAACTAATGAAAAGCTGTTTTTT. The whole variable domain, remainder taken from reference TRBV27 and TRBJ1-4, is EAQVTQNPRYLITVTGKKLTVTCSQNMNHEYMSWYRQDPGLGLRQIYYSMNVEVTDKGDVPEGYKVSRKEKRNFPLILESPSPNQTSLYFCASSRDRGRATNEKLFFGSGTQLSVL.